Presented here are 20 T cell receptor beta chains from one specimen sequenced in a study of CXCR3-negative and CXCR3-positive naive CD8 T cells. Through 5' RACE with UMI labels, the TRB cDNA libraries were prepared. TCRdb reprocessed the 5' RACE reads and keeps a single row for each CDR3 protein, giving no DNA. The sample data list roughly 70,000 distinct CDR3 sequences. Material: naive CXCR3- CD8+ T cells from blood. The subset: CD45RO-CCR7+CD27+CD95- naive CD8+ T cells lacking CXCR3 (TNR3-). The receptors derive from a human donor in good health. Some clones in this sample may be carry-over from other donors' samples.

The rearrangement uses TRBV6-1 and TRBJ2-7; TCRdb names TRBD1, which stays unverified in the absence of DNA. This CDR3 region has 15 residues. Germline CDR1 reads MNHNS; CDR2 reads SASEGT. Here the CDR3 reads CASSEGVGGLYEQYF.

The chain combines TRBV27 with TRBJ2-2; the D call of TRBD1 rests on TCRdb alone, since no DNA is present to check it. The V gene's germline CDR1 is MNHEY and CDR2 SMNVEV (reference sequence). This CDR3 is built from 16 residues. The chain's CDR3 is CASNPGKGAGTGELFF.

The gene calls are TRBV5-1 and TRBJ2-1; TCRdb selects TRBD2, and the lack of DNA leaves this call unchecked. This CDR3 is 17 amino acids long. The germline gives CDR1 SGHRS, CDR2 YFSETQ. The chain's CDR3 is CASSPHLGTSGRNEQFF.

The CDR3 reads CASSPGPSYEQYF. The chain couples TRBV14 to TRBJ2-7. CDR1 is SGHDN and CDR2 is FVKESK in the germline V gene. This CDR3 comprises 13 residues.

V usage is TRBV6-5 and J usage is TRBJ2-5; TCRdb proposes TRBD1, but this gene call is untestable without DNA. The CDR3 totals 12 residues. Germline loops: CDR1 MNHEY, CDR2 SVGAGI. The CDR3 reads CASSDDRGPAYF.

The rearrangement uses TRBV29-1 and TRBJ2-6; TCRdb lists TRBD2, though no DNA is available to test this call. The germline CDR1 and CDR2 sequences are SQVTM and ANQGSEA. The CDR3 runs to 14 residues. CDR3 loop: CSAEGGVGANVLTF.

CDR3 in amino acids: CSVVTGNSYEQYF. The chain links TRBV29-1 to TRBJ2-7; TCRdb proposes TRBD1, but this gene call is untestable without DNA. Germline CDR1 reads SQVTM; CDR2 reads ANQGSEA. This CDR3 comprises 13 residues.

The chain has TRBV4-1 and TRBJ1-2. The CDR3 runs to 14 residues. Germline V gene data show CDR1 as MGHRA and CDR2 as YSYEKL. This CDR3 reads CASSQAGRIYGYTF.

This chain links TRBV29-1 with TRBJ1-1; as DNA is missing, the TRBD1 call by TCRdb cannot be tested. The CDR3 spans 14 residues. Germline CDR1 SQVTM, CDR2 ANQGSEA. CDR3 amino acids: CSVVSGDMNTEAFF.

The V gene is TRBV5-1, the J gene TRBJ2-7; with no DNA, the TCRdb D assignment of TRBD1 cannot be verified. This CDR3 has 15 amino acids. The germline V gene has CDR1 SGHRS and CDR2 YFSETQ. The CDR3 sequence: CASSLAPGQIYEQYF.

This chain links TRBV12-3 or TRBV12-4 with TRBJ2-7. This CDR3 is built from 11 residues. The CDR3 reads CASGQSYEQYF.

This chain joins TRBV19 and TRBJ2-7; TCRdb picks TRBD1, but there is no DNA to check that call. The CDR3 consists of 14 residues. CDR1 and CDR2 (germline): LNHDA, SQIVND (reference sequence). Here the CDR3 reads CASSITWTAYEQYF.

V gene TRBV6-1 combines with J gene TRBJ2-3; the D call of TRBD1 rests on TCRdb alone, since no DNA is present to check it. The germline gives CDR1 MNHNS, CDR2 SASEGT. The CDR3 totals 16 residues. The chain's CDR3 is CASSAPEYRPTDTQYF.

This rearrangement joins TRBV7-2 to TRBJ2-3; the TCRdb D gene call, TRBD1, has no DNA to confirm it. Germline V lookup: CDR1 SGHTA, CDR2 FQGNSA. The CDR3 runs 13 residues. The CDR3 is CASSSTPPGTQYF.

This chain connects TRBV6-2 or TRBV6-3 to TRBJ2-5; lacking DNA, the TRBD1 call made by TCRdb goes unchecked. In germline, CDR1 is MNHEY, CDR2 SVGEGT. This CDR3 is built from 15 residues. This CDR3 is CASSPTTGEVETQYF.

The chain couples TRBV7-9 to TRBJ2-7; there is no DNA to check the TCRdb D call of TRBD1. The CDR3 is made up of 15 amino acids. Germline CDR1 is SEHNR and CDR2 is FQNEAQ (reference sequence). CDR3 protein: CASSPLGGDPYEQYF.

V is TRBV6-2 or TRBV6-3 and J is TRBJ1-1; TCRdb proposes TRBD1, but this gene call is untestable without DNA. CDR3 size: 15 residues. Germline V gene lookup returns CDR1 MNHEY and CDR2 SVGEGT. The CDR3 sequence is CASSYSGDGNTEAFF.

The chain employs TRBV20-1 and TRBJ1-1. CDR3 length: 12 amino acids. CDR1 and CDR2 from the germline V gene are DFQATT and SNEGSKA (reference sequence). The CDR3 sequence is CSASQADTEAFF.

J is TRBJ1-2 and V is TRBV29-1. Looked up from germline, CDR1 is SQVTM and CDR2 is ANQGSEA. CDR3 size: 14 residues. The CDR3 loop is CSVLSGTSGGGYTF.

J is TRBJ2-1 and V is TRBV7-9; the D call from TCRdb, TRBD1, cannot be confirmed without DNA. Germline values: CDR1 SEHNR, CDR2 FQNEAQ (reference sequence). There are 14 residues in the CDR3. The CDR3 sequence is CASSSGQALNEQFF.